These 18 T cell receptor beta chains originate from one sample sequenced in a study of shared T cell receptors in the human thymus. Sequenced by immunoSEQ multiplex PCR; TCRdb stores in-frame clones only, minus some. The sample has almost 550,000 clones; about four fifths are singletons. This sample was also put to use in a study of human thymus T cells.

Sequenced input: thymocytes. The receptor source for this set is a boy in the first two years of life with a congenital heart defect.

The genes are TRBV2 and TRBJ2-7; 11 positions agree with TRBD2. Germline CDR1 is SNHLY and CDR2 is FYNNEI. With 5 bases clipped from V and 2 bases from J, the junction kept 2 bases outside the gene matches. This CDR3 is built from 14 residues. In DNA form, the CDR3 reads TGTGCCAGCAGTATAGCGGGAGGGCCCTACGAGCAGTACTTC. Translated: CASSIAGGPYEQYF.

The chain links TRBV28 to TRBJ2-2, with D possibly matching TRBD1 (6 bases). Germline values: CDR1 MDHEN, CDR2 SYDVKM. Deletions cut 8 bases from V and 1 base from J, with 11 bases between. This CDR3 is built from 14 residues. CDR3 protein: CASLDSLNTGELFF. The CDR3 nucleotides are TGTGCCAGCCTGGACAGCTTGAACACCGGGGAGCTGTTTTTT.

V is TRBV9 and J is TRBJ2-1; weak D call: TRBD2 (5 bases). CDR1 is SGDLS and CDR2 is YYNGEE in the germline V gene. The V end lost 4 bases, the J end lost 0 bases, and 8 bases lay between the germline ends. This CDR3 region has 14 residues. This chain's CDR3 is CASSNRDSYNEQFF. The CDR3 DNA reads TGTGCCAGCAGCAACCGGGACTCCTACAATGAGCAGTTCTTC.

This CDR3 reads CASSLKSGMTSYEQYF. The CDR3 DNA sequence: TGTGCCAGCAGTTTAAAGTCGGGGATGACCTCCTACGAGCAGTACTTC. This chain connects TRBV6-6 to TRBJ2-7; D is perhaps TRBD2 (5 bases). Trimming cost V 4 bases and J 0 bases, with 16 bases left between them. CDR3 length equals 16 residues. Germline CDR1 MNHNY, CDR2 SVGAGI (reference sequence).

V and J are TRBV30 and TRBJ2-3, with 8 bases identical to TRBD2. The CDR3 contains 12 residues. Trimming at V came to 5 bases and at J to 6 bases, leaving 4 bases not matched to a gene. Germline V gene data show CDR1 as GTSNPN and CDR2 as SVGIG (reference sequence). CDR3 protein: CAWGTRRDTQYF. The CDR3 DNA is TGTGCCTGGGGGACTAGAAGGGATACGCAGTATTTT.

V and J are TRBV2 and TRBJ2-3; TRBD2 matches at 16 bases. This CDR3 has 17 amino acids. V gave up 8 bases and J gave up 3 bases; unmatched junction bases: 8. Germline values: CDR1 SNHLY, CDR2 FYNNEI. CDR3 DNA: TGTGCCAGCGGGGGACTAGCGGGAGGGCCATGGACAGATACGCAGTATTTT. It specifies CASGGLAGGPWTDTQYF.

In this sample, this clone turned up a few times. CDR3 loop: CASSLELGQRANEKLFF. DNA for the CDR3: TGTGCCAGCAGCTTAGAATTGGGACAGAGAGCTAATGAAAAACTGTTTTTT. The chain couples TRBV7-9 to TRBJ1-4, with 7 bases identical to TRBD1. The CDR3 contains 17 residues. Germline CDR1 SEHNR, CDR2 FQNEAQ (reference sequence). V dropped 1 base and J dropped 3; count of bases not matched to a gene: 8.

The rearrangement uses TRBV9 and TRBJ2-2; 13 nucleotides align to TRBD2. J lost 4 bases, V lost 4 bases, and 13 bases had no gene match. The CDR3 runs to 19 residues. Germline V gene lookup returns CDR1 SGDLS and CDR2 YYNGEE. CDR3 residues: CASSFRTSGRTSSTGELFF. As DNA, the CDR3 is TGTGCCAGCAGCTTCCGGACTAGCGGGAGAACGTCGAGCACCGGGGAGCTGTTTTTT.

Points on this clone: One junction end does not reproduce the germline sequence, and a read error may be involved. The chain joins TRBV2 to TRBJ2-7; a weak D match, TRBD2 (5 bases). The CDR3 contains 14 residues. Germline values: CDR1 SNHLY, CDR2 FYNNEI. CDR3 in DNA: TGTGCCAGCAGTGCAAGAAGGGAGAGCTACGCGCAGTACTTC. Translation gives CASSARRESYAQYF. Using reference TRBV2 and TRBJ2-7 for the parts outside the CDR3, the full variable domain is EPEVTQTPSHQVTQMGQEVILRCVPISNHLYFYWYRQILGQKVEFLVSFYNNEISEKSEIFDDQFSVERPDGSNFTLKIRSTKLEDSAMYFCASSARRESYAQYFGPGTRLTVT.

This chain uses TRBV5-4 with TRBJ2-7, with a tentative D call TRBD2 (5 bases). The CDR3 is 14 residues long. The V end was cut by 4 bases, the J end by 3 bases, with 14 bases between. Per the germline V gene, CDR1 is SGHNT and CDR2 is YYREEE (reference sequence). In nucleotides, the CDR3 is TGTGCCAGCAGCGGACCGGGAACTAACTACGAGCAGTACTTC. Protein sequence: CASSGPGTNYEQYF.

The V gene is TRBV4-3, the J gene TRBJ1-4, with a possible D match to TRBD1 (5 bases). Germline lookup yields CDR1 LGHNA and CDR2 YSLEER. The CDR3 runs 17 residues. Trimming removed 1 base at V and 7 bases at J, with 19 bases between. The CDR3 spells CASSQGQWLRDFEKLFF. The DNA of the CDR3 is TGCGCCAGCAGCCAAGGACAGTGGCTTAGGGACTTTGAAAAACTGTTTTTT.

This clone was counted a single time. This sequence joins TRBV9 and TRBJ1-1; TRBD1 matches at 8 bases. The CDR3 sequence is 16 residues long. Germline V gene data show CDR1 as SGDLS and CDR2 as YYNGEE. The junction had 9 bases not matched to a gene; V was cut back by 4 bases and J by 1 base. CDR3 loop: CASSPDRESPNTEAFF. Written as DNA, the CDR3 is TGTGCCAGCAGCCCGGACAGGGAGAGTCCGAACACTGAAGCTTTCTTT.

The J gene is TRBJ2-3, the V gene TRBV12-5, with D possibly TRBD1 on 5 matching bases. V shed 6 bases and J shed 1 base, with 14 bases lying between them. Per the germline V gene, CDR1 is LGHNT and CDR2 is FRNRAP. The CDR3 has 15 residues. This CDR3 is CASGNQGEGTDTQYF. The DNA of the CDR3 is TGTGCTAGTGGCAACCAGGGTGAAGGCACAGATACGCAGTATTTT.

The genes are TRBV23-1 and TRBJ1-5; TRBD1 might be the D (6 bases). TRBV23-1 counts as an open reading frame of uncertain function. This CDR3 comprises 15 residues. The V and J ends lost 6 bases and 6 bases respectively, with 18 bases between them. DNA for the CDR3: TGCGCCAGCAGAGGCCCGGGCAGGGGCTCTCAGCCCCAGCATTTT. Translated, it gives CASRGPGRGSQPQHF.

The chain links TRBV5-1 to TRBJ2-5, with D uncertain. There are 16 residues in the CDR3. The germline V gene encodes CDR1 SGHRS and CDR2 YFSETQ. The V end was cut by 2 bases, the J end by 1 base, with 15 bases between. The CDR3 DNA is TGCGCCAGCAGCTTCCGAAGCTTTACGAGCCAAGAGACCCAGTACTTC. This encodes CASSFRSFTSQETQYF.

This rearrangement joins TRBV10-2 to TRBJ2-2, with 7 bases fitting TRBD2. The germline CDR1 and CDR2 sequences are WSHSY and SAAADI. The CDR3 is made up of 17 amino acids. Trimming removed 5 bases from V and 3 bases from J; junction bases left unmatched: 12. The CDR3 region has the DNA TGCGCCAGCAGTACCGGGGGGTTAGCGGTTCACACCGGGGAGCTGTTTTTT. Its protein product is CASSTGGLAVHTGELFF.

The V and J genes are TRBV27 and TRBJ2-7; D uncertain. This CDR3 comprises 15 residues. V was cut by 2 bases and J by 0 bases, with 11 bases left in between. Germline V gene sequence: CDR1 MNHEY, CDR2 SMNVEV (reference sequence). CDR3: CASSLEQPSSYEQYF. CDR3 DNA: TGTGCCAGCAGTTTAGAACAGCCGAGCTCCTACGAGCAGTACTTC.

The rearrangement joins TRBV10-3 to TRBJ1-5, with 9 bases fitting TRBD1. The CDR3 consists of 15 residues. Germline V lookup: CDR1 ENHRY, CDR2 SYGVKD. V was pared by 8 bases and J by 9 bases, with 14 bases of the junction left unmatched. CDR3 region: CAIGEGTGRGRPQHF. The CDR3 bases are TGTGCCATCGGAGAAGGGACAGGGAGGGGGAGGCCCCAGCATTTT.